The 18 T cell receptor beta chains below all came from one sample that was sequenced in a study of shared clonotypes between healthy human individuals. Clones were read by immunoSEQ multiplex PCR, and TCRdb kept only the in-frame ones, dropping some. The data contain 520,000 or so clones, 70% to 80% of them seen just once; the ten biggest clones take up about an eighth. Sequences were obtained from PBMCs. These receptors were obtained from a woman aged 40 to 50 in good health. Some clones in this sample may be carry-over from other donors' samples.

The V and J genes are TRBV2 and TRBJ2-3; 13 bases line up with TRBD2. In germline, CDR1 is SNHLY, CDR2 FYNNEI. The CDR3 totals 14 residues. V gave up 8 bases and J gave up 4 bases; unmatched junction bases: 3. The CDR3, as DNA: TGTGCCAGCGCCGGGACTAGCGGGGCAGATACGCAGTATTTT. This sequence encodes CASAGTSGADTQYF. The full variable domain, in which reference TRBV2 and TRBJ2-3 provide the parts outside the CDR3, is EPEVTQTPSHQVTQMGQEVILRCVPISNHLYFYWYRQILGQKVEFLVSFYNNEISEKSEIFDDQFSVERPDGSNFTLKIRSTKLEDSAMYFCASAGTSGADTQYFGPGTRLTVL.

This clone showed up many times. V is TRBV15 and J is TRBJ2-1, with a weak D call TRBD2 (5 bases). This CDR3 contains 14 residues. In germline, CDR1 is LNHNV, CDR2 YYDKDF (reference sequence). V gave up 4 bases and J gave up 0 bases, with 7 bases separating them. The CDR3 is CATSTRDSYNEQFF. In DNA, the CDR3 is TGTGCCACCAGCACCCGGGACTCCTACAATGAGCAGTTCTTC. Supplemented by reference TRBV15 and TRBJ2-1, the full variable domain reads DAMVIQNPRYQVTQFGKPVTLSCSQTLNHNVMYWYQQKSSQAPKLLFHYYDKDFNNEADTPDNFQSRRPNTSFCFLDIRSPGLGDTAMYLCATSTRDSYNEQFFGPGTRLTVL.

This sequence joins TRBV7-9 and TRBJ1-4, with TRBD1 as a possible D gene (6 bases). In germline, CDR1 is SEHNR, CDR2 FQNEAQ (reference sequence). This CDR3 spans 16 amino acids. The V and J ends lost 3 bases and 6 bases respectively, with 17 bases between them. CDR3 in DNA: TGTGCCAGCAGCTTGCCCCCTTGGGCAGGGGATGAAAAACTGTTTTTT. It yields the protein CASSLPPWAGDEKLFF. Complete variable domain (other parts from reference TRBV7-9 and TRBJ1-4): DTGVSQNPRHKITKRGQNVTFRCDPISEHNRLYWYRQTLGQGPEFLTYFQNEAQLEKSRLLSDRFSAERPKGSFSTLEIQRTEQGDSAMYLCASSLPPWAGDEKLFFGSGTQLSVL.

This sequence joins TRBV7-2 and TRBJ2-1; 7 positions agree with TRBD2. J gave up 11 bases and V 0 bases, and 4 bases lay outside the gene matches. The CDR3 has 13 amino acids. Per the germline V gene, CDR1 is SGHTA and CDR2 is FQGNSA. The CDR3 DNA sequence: TGTGCCAGCAGCTTAGCGCTAGCGGCGCAGCAGTTCTTC. Its translation: CASSLALAAQQFF.

CDR3 nucleotide sequence: TGTGCCGCCTGCTCGGCCTACGAGCAGTACTTC. Encoded protein: CAACSAYEQYF. This chain links TRBV28 with TRBJ2-7; D is unresolved. Germline CDR1 is MDHEN and CDR2 is SYDVKM. V lost 11 bases to trimming and J lost 2 bases, with 10 bases between them. CDR3 length: 11 amino acids.

Here the CDR3 DNA reads TGTGCCAGCAGTTACTTTGGCGGGGGGAACACCGGGGAGCTGTTTTTT. This translates into CASSYFGGGNTGELFF. This chain joins TRBV6-5 and TRBJ2-2, with 7 bases identical to TRBD2. V lost 1 base, J lost 1 base, and 3 bases stayed unmatched. This CDR3 is built from 16 residues. Germline V gives CDR1 MNHEY, CDR2 SVGAGI.

In this sample, this clone turned up many times. This rearrangement joins TRBV5-1 to TRBJ1-3; 7 positions agree with TRBD1. Germline assignment: CDR1 SGHRS and CDR2 YFSETQ. The CDR3 loop spans 16 amino acids. Trimming removed 0 bases from V and 0 bases from J; junction bases left unmatched: 3. The CDR3 loop reads CASSLGTGYSGNTIYF. CDR3 nucleotides: TGCGCCAGCAGCTTGGGGACAGGCTACTCTGGAAACACCATATATTTT.

V gene TRBV4-1 combines with J gene TRBJ1-4, with D possibly TRBD1 on 5 matching bases. The CDR3 spans 15 residues. V was shortened by 5 bases and J by 12 bases, with 22 bases between the two germline ends. Germline values: CDR1 MGHRA, CDR2 YSYEKL. The CDR3 bases are TGCGCCAGCAGCTTAAGAACCCCGTCCGGAGGGGAACTGTTTTTT. This encodes CASSLRTPSGGELFF.

This clone appeared once. The V and J genes are TRBV5-5 and TRBJ2-6; a weak D match, TRBD1 (6 bases). V shed 3 bases and J shed 0 bases, with 16 bases lying between them. The CDR3 extends over 18 amino acids. CDR1 and CDR2 (germline): SGHKS, YYEKEE (reference sequence). CDR3 region: CASSSDRQISSGANVLTF. The CDR3 DNA is TGTGCCAGCAGCTCCGACAGGCAGATAAGCTCTGGGGCCAACGTCCTGACTTTC.

This clone was counted only a few times. The chain is built from TRBV28 and TRBJ1-5; maybe TRBD1 (5 bases). CDR1 and CDR2 (germline): MDHEN, SYDVKM. The CDR3 is made up of 14 amino acids. V was clipped by 3 bases and J by 5 bases, with 11 bases between them. The CDR3 DNA reads as TGTGCCAGCAGTTTCCGAGGGGACCATCAGCCCCAGCATTTT. Its translation is CASSFRGDHQPQHF.

This clone was recorded once. The CDR3 DNA follows: TGCGCCAGCAGCCGTGGACAGGGCGACACCGGGGAGCTGTTTTTT. Amino acid sequence: CASSRGQGDTGELFF. The chain is built from TRBV4-1 and TRBJ2-2; TRBD1 matches at 8 bases. From germline, CDR1 is MGHRA and CDR2 YSYEKL. The CDR3 consists of 15 residues. The V and J ends lost 4 bases and 3 bases, in that order; junction bases with no gene match: 4.

This clone was counted a single time. The chain carries TRBV9 and TRBJ2-2; D might be TRBD1 or TRBD2, each matching 5 bases. CDR1 is SGDLS, CDR2 YYNGEE, per germline. This CDR3 has 15 amino acids. Between the trimmed V and J ends, which lost 0 bases and 5 bases, there was a span of 11 bases. This chain's CDR3 is CASSVDGTRTGELFF. The CDR3 DNA is TGTGCCAGCAGCGTAGACGGGACCAGGACCGGGGAGCTGTTTTTT.

The J gene is TRBJ1-1, the V gene TRBV11-2, with a tentative D call TRBD1 (6 bases). There are 13 residues in the CDR3. From germline, CDR1 is SGHAT and CDR2 FQNNGV. Trimming pared 11 bases from V and 2 bases from J, leaving 15 bases between. The CDR3 here is CACGEQGNTEAFF. The CDR3 DNA reads as TGTGCCTGCGGGGAACAGGGTAACACTGAAGCTTTCTTT. The full variable domain, its missing parts supplied by reference TRBV11-2 and TRBJ1-1, is EAGVAQSPRYKIIEKRQSVAFWCNPISGHATLYWYQQILGQGPKLLIQFQNNGVVDDSQLPKDRFSAERLKGVDSTLKIQPAKLEDSAVYLCACGEQGNTEAFFGQGTRLTVV.

This clone has just one count. The CDR3 region is CASSLAPRTAYEQYF. CDR3 coding DNA: TGTGCCAGCAGCTTGGCCCCTCGGACAGCCTACGAGCAGTACTTC. The V gene is TRBV5-5, the J gene TRBJ2-7; D might be TRBD1 (6 bases). The CDR3 is 15 amino acids. Trimming took 0 bases from V and 2 from J, leaving 12 bases between them. Germline CDR1 is SGHKS and CDR2 is YYEKEE (reference sequence).

V and J are TRBV27 and TRBJ2-7, with D possibly matching TRBD2 (5 bases). The V and J ends lost 6 bases and 0 bases respectively, with 12 bases between them. CDR3 size: 14 residues. The germline gives CDR1 MNHEY, CDR2 SMNVEV (reference sequence). The CDR3 region has the DNA TGTGCCAGCAGCCCAGGAGGCCCCTCCTACGAGCAGTACTTC. It translates to CASSPGGPSYEQYF.

The genes are TRBV19 and TRBJ1-2; weak D call: TRBD1 (6 bases). Trimming cost V 6 bases and J 1 base, with 12 bases left between them. This CDR3 is built from 14 residues. CDR1 is LNHDA and CDR2 is SQIVND in the germline V gene (reference sequence). This chain's CDR3 is CASSTGTFNYGYTF. CDR3 bases: TGTGCCAGTAGCACAGGGACTTTTAACTATGGCTACACCTTC.

This rearrangement joins TRBV5-8 to TRBJ2-7; TRBD2 is a possible D gene (6 bases). The germline gives CDR1 SGHTS, CDR2 YDEGEE. The CDR3 totals 15 residues. V dropped 0 bases and J dropped 3 bases, with 13 bases sitting between them. The CDR3 DNA reads as TGTGCCAGCAGCTTGGAACCGGGAGAGGTCTACGAGCAGTACTTC. Residues: CASSLEPGEVYEQYF.

The chain uses TRBV5-1 and TRBJ1-1, with no clear D. The CDR3 has 12 residues. V dropped 0 bases and J dropped 7 bases, with 7 bases sitting between them. Looked up from germline, CDR1 is SGHRS and CDR2 is YFSETQ. The CDR3 nucleotides read TGCGCCAGCAGCTTGGAGAGGAGTGAAGCTTTCTTT. The encoded protein is CASSLERSEAFF.